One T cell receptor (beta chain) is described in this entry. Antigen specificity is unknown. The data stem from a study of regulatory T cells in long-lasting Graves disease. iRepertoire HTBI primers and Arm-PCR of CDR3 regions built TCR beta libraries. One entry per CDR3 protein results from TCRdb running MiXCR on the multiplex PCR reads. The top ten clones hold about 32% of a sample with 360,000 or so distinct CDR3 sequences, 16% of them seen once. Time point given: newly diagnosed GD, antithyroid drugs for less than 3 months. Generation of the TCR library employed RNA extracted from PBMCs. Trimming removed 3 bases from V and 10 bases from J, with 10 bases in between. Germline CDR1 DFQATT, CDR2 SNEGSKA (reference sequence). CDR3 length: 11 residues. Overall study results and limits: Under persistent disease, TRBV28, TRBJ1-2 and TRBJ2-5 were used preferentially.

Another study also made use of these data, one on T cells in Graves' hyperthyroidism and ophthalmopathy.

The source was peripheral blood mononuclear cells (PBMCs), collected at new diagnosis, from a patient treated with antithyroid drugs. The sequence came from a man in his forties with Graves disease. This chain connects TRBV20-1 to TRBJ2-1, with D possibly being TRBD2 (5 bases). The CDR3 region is CSARRLREQFF. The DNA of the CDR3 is TGCAGTGCTAGGAGACTACGAGAGCAGTTCTTC.